The 32 T cell receptor beta chains below come from one sample, sequenced in a study of shared clonotypes between healthy human individuals (dated by TCRdb to about 2020). The protocol used for the library was the immunoSEQ multiplex PCR assay. TCRdb re-hosts the immuneACCESS table, in-frame sequences only. Its copies lack some clones; in the studies checked, an unresolved V gene accounts for under half of them, and the cause for the rest is not known. The sample table contains over 2 million clones; only one count was recorded for around 92% of them. Approximately 0.4% of the sample goes to the ten largest clones. Material: naive CD4+ T cells from PBMCs. What this sample's cell subset or site label stands for: CD45RA+ positively selected. All receptors derive from a man aged 18-30 years in good health. Some clones in this sample may be carry-over from other donors' samples.

This rearrangement joins TRBV28 to TRBJ1-2, with D possibly TRBD1 on 6 matching bases. The V gene lost 5 bases and the J gene lost 4 bases, with 14 bases spanning the gap. The germline V gene has CDR1 MDHEN and CDR2 SYDVKM. There are 14 residues in the CDR3. DNA for the CDR3: TGTGCCAGCAGTGTTCCGGACAGACCCTATGGCTACACCTTC. Amino acid sequence: CASSVPDRPYGYTF.

The rearrangement uses TRBV28 and TRBJ1-1, with a tentative D call TRBD1 (6 bases). Germline CDR1 MDHEN, CDR2 SYDVKM. CDR3 length: 12 amino acids. V lost 6 bases, J lost 11 bases, and 16 bases lay in between. The CDR3 is CASRPTGLRAFF. The CDR3, as DNA: TGTGCCAGCAGACCAACAGGGCTTCGGGCTTTCTTT.

The J gene is TRBJ2-5, the V gene TRBV30; possibly TRBD1 for D (5 bases). Germline CDR1 reads GTSNPN; CDR2 reads SVGIG (reference sequence). V lost 0 bases and J 6 bases, leaving 8 bases between the germline ends. This CDR3 has 12 residues. This CDR3 is CAWSVQGQTQYF. Written as DNA, the CDR3 is TGTGCCTGGAGTGTCCAGGGCCAGACCCAGTACTTC.

For this clone: This sample includes further DNA sequences coding for the same CDR3. V gene TRBV28 combines with J gene TRBJ1-2; D may be TRBD1 (5 bases). The CDR3 spans 14 residues. Per the germline V gene, CDR1 is MDHEN and CDR2 is SYDVKM. V was clipped by 6 bases and J by 5 bases, with 16 bases between them. CDR3 DNA sequence: TGTGCCAGCAGCCTAGGGCAGGGCGGGTATGGCTACACCTTC. Translating gives CASSLGQGGYGYTF.

This clone was counted a few times. V is TRBV7-3 and J is TRBJ2-3; no clear D. This CDR3 is built from 15 residues. The ends were cut back, 2 bases at V and 5 bases at J, with 14 bases in the middle. From germline, CDR1 is SGHTA and CDR2 FQGTGA. The CDR3 sequence is CASSLVGGGKDTQYF. The DNA of the CDR3 is TGTGCCAGCAGCTTAGTCGGCGGTGGTAAAGATACGCAGTATTTT. Full variable domain (remainder filled in from reference TRBV7-3 and TRBJ2-3): GAGVSQTPSNKVTEKGKYVELRCDPISGHTALYWYRQSLGQGPEFLIYFQGTGAADDSGLPNDRFFAVRPEGSVSTLKIQRTERGDSAVYLCASSLVGGGKDTQYFGPGTRLTVL.

A word on this clone: Other DNA variants within this sample encode the same CDR3. The V call is TRBV14, the J call TRBJ2-1, with D perhaps TRBD1 (6 bases). This CDR3 is 11 amino acids long. The V and J ends lost 4 bases and 10 bases respectively, with 8 bases between them. Germline V gene lookup returns CDR1 SGHDN and CDR2 FVKESK. The CDR3 DNA reads as TGTGCCAGCAGCCTCGGGACAGAGCAGTTCTTC. It encodes CASSLGTEQFF. Full variable domain (remainder filled in from reference TRBV14 and TRBJ2-1): EAGVTQFPSHSVIEKGQTVTLRCDPISGHDNLYWYRRVMGKEIKFLLHFVKESKQDESGMPNNRFLAERTGGTYSTLKVQPAELEDSGVYFCASSLGTEQFFGPGTRLTVL.

The chain uses TRBV28 and TRBJ1-1; D is unresolved. The CDR3 has 12 amino acids. V dropped 4 bases and J dropped 9 bases, with 12 bases sitting between them. Per germline, CDR1 MDHEN and CDR2 SYDVKM. CDR3 coding DNA: TGTGCCAGCAGTTCGAATACCCGCCAAGCTTTCTTT. Its protein product is CASSSNTRQAFF.

For this clone: The limits of the CDR3 on the DNA are not certain, so only TCRdb's listed CDR3 is given. The gene calls are TRBV2 and TRBJ1-1; the table's D gene call, TRBD1, was not cross checked with the DNA. Germline V gene lookup returns CDR1 SNHLY and CDR2 FYNNEI. The CDR3 is 13 amino acids in total, end residues counted. CDR3 in amino acids: CASSVGGGTEASF.

The genes are TRBV29-1 and TRBJ1-4; 7 nucleotides align to TRBD1. The CDR3 has 15 amino acids. The V segment lost 6 bases and the J segment 4 bases; nucleotides outside the gene matches: 11. Germline lookup yields CDR1 SQVTM and CDR2 ANQGSEA. The CDR3 spells CSVASGTAYNEKLFF. DNA of the CDR3: TGCAGCGTCGCCTCCGGGACAGCCTATAATGAAAAACTGTTTTTT.

Points on this clone: Within the sample, other DNA sequences also encode this same CDR3. The CDR3 here is CASSLGQGSYEQYF. The CDR3 region has the DNA TGTGCCAGCAGCCTCGGACAGGGCTCCTACGAGCAGTACTTC. The rearrangement joins TRBV16 to TRBJ2-7; 8 nucleotides line up with TRBD1. The ends lost 4 bases at V and 0 bases at J; junction bases unmatched: 2. Germline V lookup: CDR1 KGHSY, CDR2 FQNENV. CDR3 length equals 14 residues.

The chain recombines TRBV5-1 with TRBJ2-1; possible D gene TRBD2, 6 bases. Germline lookup yields CDR1 SGHRS and CDR2 YFSETQ. The CDR3 runs to 15 residues. The germline V and J ends were trimmed by 0 bases and 2 bases, with 9 bases remaining between them. This CDR3 reads CASSLELATYNEQFF. CDR3 sequence (DNA): TGCGCCAGCAGCTTGGAACTAGCAACCTACAATGAGCAGTTCTTC. Complete variable domain (other parts from reference TRBV5-1 and TRBJ2-1): KAGVTQTPRYLIKTRGQQVTLSCSPISGHRSVSWYQQTPGQGLQFLFEYFSETQRNKGNFPGRFSGRQFSNSRSEMNVSTLELGDSALYLCASSLELATYNEQFFGPGTRLTVL.

The J gene is TRBJ2-5, the V gene TRBV19; TRBD2 aligns across 15 bases. Germline trimming cut 5 bases from V and 4 bases from J; bases unmatched to any gene: 8. The CDR3 has 17 residues. Germline assignment: CDR1 LNHDA and CDR2 SQIVND (reference sequence). The CDR3 DNA sequence: TGTGCCAGTAGTCAAGGGACTAGCGGGAGGAGGGGAGAGACCCAGTACTTC. Protein sequence: CASSQGTSGRRGETQYF.

The chain joins TRBV5-1 to TRBJ2-2, with D tentatively TRBD2 (5 bases). V was shortened by 5 bases and J by 7 bases, with 15 bases between the two germline ends. The germline V gene has CDR1 SGHRS and CDR2 YFSETQ. CDR3 length: 14 amino acids. Written as DNA, the CDR3 is TGCGCCAGCAGGGACCGGGGTTGGGTCGGGGAGCTGTTTTTT. It translates to CASRDRGWVGELFF.

The gene calls are TRBV10-3 and TRBJ2-7; D assignment may be TRBD1 or TRBD2 (5 bases each). The germline CDR1 and CDR2 sequences are ENHRY and SYGVKD. The length of the CDR3 is 12 residues. V lost 2 bases and J lost 7, with 9 bases in between. The CDR3 DNA reads as TGTGCCATCAGTGAGGACAGCGGAGAGCAGTACTTC. Translating gives CAISEDSGEQYF.

The chain combines TRBV6-1 with TRBJ2-3; D remains ambiguous. The V and J ends lost 7 bases and 2 bases respectively, with 10 bases between them. This CDR3 is built from 13 residues. Per the germline V gene, CDR1 is MNHNS and CDR2 is SASEGT. CDR3 DNA: TGTGCCAGCACCGCGCTCCACACAGATACGCAGTATTTT. Translation gives CASTALHTDTQYF.

This clone was detected once. The J gene is TRBJ2-1, the V gene TRBV30; TRBD2 agrees at 8 bases. The CDR3 sequence is 15 residues long. The V and J ends lost 0 bases and 3 bases, in that order; junction bases with no gene match: 4. In germline, CDR1 is GTSNPN, CDR2 SVGIG (reference sequence). CDR3 loop: CAWSVGSGSYNEQFF. The CDR3 DNA follows: TGTGCCTGGAGTGTTGGAAGCGGGAGCTACAATGAGCAGTTCTTC. Full variable domain (missing parts from reference TRBV30 and TRBJ2-1): SQTIHQWPATLVQPVGSPLSLECTVEGTSNPNLYWYRQAAGRGLQLLFYSVGIGQISSEVPQNLSASRPQDRQFILSSKKLLLSDSGFYLCAWSVGSGSYNEQFFGPGTRLTVL.

J is TRBJ2-1 and V is TRBV7-2; D tentatively fits TRBD1 or TRBD2 (5 bases each). Germline V CDR1 and CDR2: SGHTA, FQGNSA. V lost 4 bases and J lost 5, with 12 bases in between. The CDR3 is made up of 14 amino acids. The CDR3 here is CASSSRGRDNEQFF. The CDR3 DNA reads as TGTGCCAGCAGCTCGAGGGGTCGGGACAATGAGCAGTTCTTC.

J is TRBJ1-1 and V is TRBV2, with 7 bases fitting TRBD1. V was pared by 8 bases and J by 11 bases, with 11 bases of the junction left unmatched. Germline CDR1 SNHLY, CDR2 FYNNEI. This CDR3 has 12 amino acids. The CDR3 DNA reads TGTGCCAGCGGAATTAGGACAGGCCCCGCTTTCTTT. It translates to CASGIRTGPAFF.

The V gene is TRBV28, the J gene TRBJ2-5, with 11 nucleotides matching TRBD2. The CDR3 extends over 15 amino acids. From germline, CDR1 is MDHEN and CDR2 SYDVKM. Unmatched junction bases numbered 7, after V lost 5 bases and J lost 5 bases. Written as DNA, the CDR3 is TGTGCCAGCAGTACCCGACTAGCGGGATTGGAGACCCAGTACTTC. Translating it yields CASSTRLAGLETQYF.

The rearrangement links TRBV18 to TRBJ1-1; tentatively, D is TRBD1 (6 bases). The CDR3 extends over 14 amino acids. Germline V gene sequence: CDR1 KGHSH, CDR2 LQKENI. V shed 3 bases and J shed 6 bases, with 14 bases lying between them. As DNA, the CDR3 is TGTGCCAGCTCACCGAAGTCCCCAGGGGCTGAAGCTTTCTTT. Amino acids: CASSPKSPGAEAFF.

The chain has TRBV5-1 and TRBJ2-1, with 15 bases that match TRBD2. The length of the CDR3 is 18 residues. The V and J ends lost 4 bases and 4 bases, in that order; junction bases with no gene match: 9. Germline CDR1 is SGHRS and CDR2 is YFSETQ. The CDR3 is CASSPRTSGRVKYNEQFF. The DNA of the CDR3 is TGCGCCAGCAGCCCCAGGACTAGCGGGAGGGTGAAGTACAATGAGCAGTTCTTC.

CDR3 amino acids: CASSPLSSGNEQFF. As DNA, the CDR3 is TGTGCCAGCAGCCCCCTGAGCAGTGGCAATGAGCAGTTCTTC. V gene TRBV7-2 combines with J gene TRBJ2-1; D remains unclear. The CDR3 contains 14 residues. The V gene lost 5 bases and the J gene lost 6 bases, with 14 bases spanning the gap. Germline V CDR1 and CDR2: SGHTA, FQGNSA.

This chain connects TRBV9 to TRBJ1-2; 7 nucleotides match TRBD1. The CDR3 is 11 residues long. Germline CDR1 SGDLS, CDR2 YYNGEE. V shed 3 bases, J shed 8 bases, and the junction held 1 base outside the gene matches. CDR3 region: CASSARGGYTF. In DNA form, the CDR3 reads TGTGCCAGCAGCGCCAGGGGGGGCTACACCTTC.

The rearrangement uses TRBV29-1 and TRBJ2-2; TRBD2 might be the D (5 bases). V lost 5 bases, J lost 1 base, and 8 bases lay in between. Germline lookup yields CDR1 SQVTM and CDR2 ANQGSEA. There are 13 residues in the CDR3. CDR3 region: CSVLEGNTGELFF. Here the CDR3 DNA reads TGCAGCGTTCTTGAGGGGAACACCGGGGAGCTGTTTTTT.

The chain carries TRBV5-1 and TRBJ2-5; D may be TRBD2 (5 bases). Trimming shortened V by 4 bases and J by 5 bases, and 15 bases separated the two germline ends. The germline V gene encodes CDR1 SGHRS and CDR2 YFSETQ. CDR3 length: 14 residues. In DNA, the CDR3 is TGCGCCAGCAGCCCGCCCGGGGATTCCGAGACCCAGTACTTC. Amino acids: CASSPPGDSETQYF.

Written as DNA, the CDR3 is TGTGCCAGCAGCCCATCAAGTGGGACGTCGGAGCAGTACTTC. Its translation is CASSPSSGTSEQYF. The chain couples TRBV7-2 to TRBJ2-7; D tentatively reads TRBD1 or TRBD2 (5 bases each). Germline CDR1 reads SGHTA; CDR2 reads FQGNSA. V was trimmed by 5 bases and J by 7 bases, leaving 18 bases between them. The CDR3 is made up of 14 amino acids. Supplemented by reference TRBV7-2 and TRBJ2-7, the full variable domain reads GAGVSQSPSNKVTEKGKDVELRCDPISGHTALYWYRQSLGQGLEFLIYFQGNSAPDKSGLPSDRFSAERTGGSVSTLTIQRTQQEDSAVYLCASSPSSGTSEQYFGPGTRLTVT.

V is TRBV5-1 and J is TRBJ2-2; D is unresolved. The germline V gene has CDR1 SGHRS and CDR2 YFSETQ. V shed 1 base and J shed 5 bases, with 12 bases lying between them. The CDR3 loop spans 15 amino acids. The CDR3 loop reads CASSLRADQTGELFF. The CDR3 DNA reads as TGCGCCAGCAGCTTGAGGGCAGATCAAACCGGGGAGCTGTTTTTT.

This clone is a singleton in its sample. V is TRBV28 and J is TRBJ1-4; 10 bases map to TRBD1. Looked up from germline, CDR1 is MDHEN and CDR2 is SYDVKM. The CDR3 covers 14 residues. The V segment lost 5 bases and the J segment 10 bases; nucleotides outside the gene matches: 7. The CDR3 here is CASSTRQGATKLFF. The CDR3 nucleotides are TGTGCCAGCAGTACGAGACAGGGGGCCACAAAACTGTTTTTT.

The chain is built from TRBV6-6 and TRBJ1-1; D remains unclear. The CDR3 loop spans 14 amino acids. CDR1 and CDR2 from the germline V gene are MNHNY and SVGAGI (reference sequence). V was shortened by 2 bases and J by 4 bases, with 11 bases between the two germline ends. The CDR3 DNA follows: TGTGCCAGCAGTTACACAACCGGGAGCACTGAAGCTTTCTTT. This encodes CASSYTTGSTEAFF.

The rearrangement joins TRBV6-1 to TRBJ2-7; the match to TRBD1 covers 7 bases. V trimming: 4 bases; J trimming: 0 bases; junction bases outside the gene matches: 6. Germline V CDR1 and CDR2: MNHNS, SASEGT. The CDR3 has 15 residues. The CDR3 DNA is TGTGCCAGCAGTGCCCGGGACAGAAGCTCCTACGAGCAGTACTTC. Amino acid sequence: CASSARDRSSYEQYF.

Note on this clone: The same CDR3 arises from other DNA sequences in this sample as well. This chain links TRBV7-9 with TRBJ2-6; no clear D gene. Trimming shortened V by 8 bases and J by 1 base, and 9 bases separated the two germline ends. This CDR3 has 14 residues. Germline V lookup: CDR1 SEHNR, CDR2 FQNEAQ (reference sequence). CDR3 DNA sequence: TGTGCCAGCCCGGGCGGTTCTGGGGCCAACGTCCTGACTTTC. This codes for CASPGGSGANVLTF.

The V and J genes are TRBV5-1 and TRBJ2-1, with 7 positions matching TRBD2. Germline assignment: CDR1 SGHRS and CDR2 YFSETQ. The trim removed 0 bases at V and 8 bases at J, leaving 8 bases unmatched. The CDR3 is made up of 15 amino acids. The DNA for the CDR3 is TGCGCCAGCAGCTTGGTAGGACGCGGGAGCGATGAGCAGTTCTTC. It yields the protein CASSLVGRGSDEQFF.